The T cell receptor beta chain described here comes from a study of siplizumab effects on memory and regulatory T cells. Study-wide results and limits: The suppressive capacity of proliferating Tregs from siplizumab cultures remained unconfirmed. Roughly 75-96% of dividing CD4+ or CD8+ clones were without an attributable naive or memory phenotype. The naive T cell population seemed more diverse than memory cells and seemed a major contributor to the alloresponse.

This clone was seen at least ten times. Its specificity is not known. Germline values: CDR1 SNHLY, CDR2 FYNNEI. V lost 7 bases, J lost 2 bases, and 7 bases stayed unmatched. CDR3 length: 15 residues. Measured with immunoSEQ multiplex PCR; TCRdb has only the in-frame clones, and not every one. There are more than 85,000 clones in the sample; about 91% occur only once, and roughly 0.75% lies in the top ten. The chain links TRBV2 to TRBJ1-5, with TRBD1 identical over 8 bases. The sample consisted of Tregs sorted from blood. The TCR originated in a human donor in good health. The DNA for the CDR3 is TGTGCCAGCATGGACAGGGCCATAGGCAATCAGCCCCAGCATTTT. Its translation: CASMDRAIGNQPQHF.